One and the same sample provided the 15 T cell receptor beta chains below, sequenced in a study of cytomegalovirus exposure and HLA in healthy donors. PCR employed 60 Vbeta and 13 Jbeta primers. Some clones are missing from TCRdb's copy, which holds only in-frame ones; the method was immunoSEQ multiplex PCR. The data contain some 170,000 clones, roughly nine tenths of them seen just once; the ten biggest clones take up 0.85% to 1%. Sequenced sample: PBMCs. The source is a woman in her 30s in good health and CMV-seronegative.

The chain carries TRBV11-2 and TRBJ2-7; D may be TRBD2 (7 bases). CDR3 length: 16 amino acids. Germline-derived CDR1 and CDR2 are SGHAT and FQNNGV. V lost 7 bases to trimming and J lost 5 bases, with 24 bases between them. The CDR3, as DNA: TGTGCCAGCAACACACTGCGGGGGCGACGAGGACACGAGCAGTACTTC. Its protein product is CASNTLRGRRGHEQYF.

The chain uses TRBV9 and TRBJ1-5; weak D call: TRBD1 (6 bases). Per germline, CDR1 SGDLS and CDR2 YYNGEE. This CDR3 has 15 amino acids. V lost 3 bases to trimming and J lost 4 bases, with 14 bases between them. The CDR3 loop is CASSAGTSRNQPQHF. The CDR3 nucleotides read TGTGCCAGCAGCGCAGGGACAAGTAGAAATCAGCCCCAGCATTTT. Variable domain in full (rest from reference TRBV9 and TRBJ1-5): DSGVTQTPKHLITATGQRVTLRCSPRSGDLSVYWYQQSLDQGLQFLIQYYNGEERAKGNILERFSAQQFPDLHSELNLSSLELGDSALYFCASSAGTSRNQPQHFGDGTRLSIL.

The rearrangement joins TRBV27 to TRBJ1-1, with 7 bases lining up with TRBD1. In germline, CDR1 is MNHEY, CDR2 SMNVEV (reference sequence). The CDR3 length is 14 residues. The J segment lost 7 bases and the V segment lost 4 bases, leaving 9 bases of the junction unmatched. DNA for the CDR3: TGTGCCAGCAGTTCGGAAGGGGGCCATTTTGAAGCTTTCTTT. It encodes CASSSEGGHFEAFF.

In this sample, this clone turned up once. The V and J genes are TRBV5-4 and TRBJ1-1; 10 bases align to TRBD1. The CDR3 spans 15 residues. Germline trimming cut 5 bases from V and 0 bases from J; bases unmatched to any gene: 4. CDR1 and CDR2 (germline): SGHNT, YYREEE (reference sequence). The CDR3 loop is CASRADRGLNTEAFF. DNA for the CDR3: TGTGCCAGCAGAGCCGACAGGGGGCTGAACACTGAAGCTTTCTTT.

The chain links TRBV7-9 to TRBJ1-2; D perhaps matches TRBD1 (5 bases). Trimming removed 4 bases at V and 7 bases at J, with 25 bases between. Germline V gene data show CDR1 as SEHNR and CDR2 as FQNEAQ (reference sequence). The CDR3 length is 17 residues. The CDR3 region is CASSSSGAQGTWGGYTF. CDR3 nucleotide sequence: TGTGCCAGCAGCTCCTCGGGCGCGCAGGGTACGTGGGGTGGCTACACCTTC.

V is TRBV5-1 and J is TRBJ2-5; TRBD1 aligns across 10 bases. Germline V gene lookup returns CDR1 SGHRS and CDR2 YFSETQ. The CDR3 extends over 15 amino acids. With 4 bases clipped from V and 5 bases from J, the junction kept 8 bases outside the gene matches. The CDR3 sequence is CASSKPGQGYETQYF. CDR3 DNA sequence: TGCGCCAGCAGCAAACCGGGACAGGGGTATGAGACCCAGTACTTC.

The chain links TRBV27 to TRBJ2-5; D is perhaps TRBD2 (6 bases). This CDR3 is built from 13 residues. Germline CDR1 and CDR2: MNHEY and SMNVEV (reference sequence). V lost 10 bases, J lost 2 bases, and 14 bases lay in between. CDR3 coding DNA: TGTGCCACCCAAGGTGCGGGGCAAGAGACCCAGTACTTC. Residues: CATQGAGQETQYF.

The genes are TRBV28 and TRBJ2-5; 7 bases align to TRBD1. V trimming: 5 bases; J trimming: 0 bases; junction bases outside the gene matches: 6. The CDR3 has 15 residues. Germline V gives CDR1 MDHEN, CDR2 SYDVKM. The CDR3 sequence: CASSRQGTYQETQYF. Here the CDR3 DNA reads TGTGCCAGCAGTCGACAGGGAACGTACCAAGAGACCCAGTACTTC.

This chain uses TRBV6-4 with TRBJ2-3, with 10 bases aligning to TRBD2. J gave up 5 bases and V 0 bases, and 5 bases lay outside the gene matches. The length of the CDR3 is 16 residues. Germline loops: CDR1 MRHNA, CDR2 SNTAGT. CDR3: CASSDSYSGRQDTQYF. DNA of the CDR3: TGTGCCAGCAGTGACTCTTATAGCGGGAGGCAAGATACGCAGTATTTT.

V usage is TRBV5-1 and J usage is TRBJ1-1; D call uncertain. The germline V gene encodes CDR1 SGHRS and CDR2 YFSETQ. V was pared by 0 bases and J by 0 bases, with 9 bases between. The CDR3 sequence is 15 residues long. The CDR3 loop reads CASSLGSGLNTEAFF. The DNA of the CDR3 is TGCGCCAGCAGCTTGGGGTCAGGCTTGAACACTGAAGCTTTCTTT.

This chain connects TRBV4-2 to TRBJ2-1; TRBD2 is a possible D gene (5 bases). The CDR3 is made up of 17 amino acids. Looked up from germline, CDR1 is LGHNA and CDR2 is YNFKEQ. V lost 4 bases, J lost 5 bases, and 21 bases lay in between. The CDR3 reads CASSPRLGAATNNEQFF. CDR3 DNA sequence: TGTGCCAGCAGCCCCAGGCTTGGAGCGGCCACTAACAATGAGCAGTTCTTC.

The chain couples TRBV5-1 to TRBJ2-5; 7 positions agree with TRBD1. The J call may be faulty, since TRBJ2-7 better matches the DNA end. This CDR3 has 15 residues. CDR1 is SGHRS, CDR2 YFSETQ, per germline. DNA of the CDR3: TGCGCCAGCAGCTCTCCGGGACAGAGCAATTACGAGCAGTACTTC. Amino acid sequence: CASSSPGQSNYEQYF.

This sequence joins TRBV5-1 and TRBJ1-1; D call uncertain. The CDR3 runs to 14 residues. Trimming took off 4 bases at V and 5 bases at J, with 15 bases between the two ends. Germline values: CDR1 SGHRS, CDR2 YFSETQ. Here the CDR3 reads CASSRTPGETEAFF. CDR3 coding DNA: TGCGCCAGCAGCCGGACCCCCGGGGAGACTGAAGCTTTCTTT. The complete variable domain, with remaining parts taken from reference TRBV5-1 and TRBJ1-1, reads KAGVTQTPRYLIKTRGQQVTLSCSPISGHRSVSWYQQTPGQGLQFLFEYFSETQRNKGNFPGRFSGRQFSNSRSEMNVSTLELGDSALYLCASSRTPGETEAFFGQGTRLTVV.

The chain is built from TRBV5-4 and TRBJ1-4; 7 nucleotides match TRBD1. Per germline, CDR1 SGHNT and CDR2 YYREEE (reference sequence). Trimming at V came to 4 bases and at J to 0 bases, leaving 3 bases not matched to a gene. This CDR3 is built from 15 residues. CDR3 nucleotides: TGTGCCAGCAGCCGACAGGGTGCAACTAATGAAAAACTGTTTTTT. Translated, it gives CASSRQGATNEKLFF.

The genes are TRBV5-1 and TRBJ2-4; 16 bases are shared with TRBD2. The germline CDR1 and CDR2 sequences are SGHRS and YFSETQ. The V segment lost 3 bases and the J segment 4 bases; nucleotides outside the gene matches: 4. The CDR3 consists of 17 residues. The CDR3 sequence is CASSSGLAGGPKNIQYF. CDR3 nucleotides: TGCGCCAGCAGCTCGGGACTAGCGGGAGGGCCTAAAAACATTCAGTACTTC.